The rows below give T cell receptor beta chains drawn from one sample of a study of vaccination and CD4 T cells after COVID-19. From the PCR reads, TCRdb called clonotypes with MiXCR, one entry per CDR3 protein. The repertoire consists of about 7,100 distinct CDR3 sequences, with approximately 45% occurring once and the leading ten covering roughly two fifths. These receptors' targets are unknown. The sequenced sample was CD4+ T cells from blood, cultured in vitro. The source is a human donor in good health. Each CDR3 is given with its conserved first and last residue.

V: TRBV6-5
length: 16
CDR3: CASSYSRTGGGYGYTF

V: TRBV11-2
length: 13
CDR3: CASSRGLQETQYF

V: TRBV9
length: 17
CDR3: CASSARDGNSGANVLTF

V: TRBV2
length: 17
CDR3: CASSRRAPGQGAYEQYF

V: TRBV12-3/TRBV12-4
length: 15
CDR3: CASSTGSSRYNEQFF

V: TRBV11-3
length: 13
CDR3: CASSLHTNSPLHF

V: TRBV21-1
length: 13
CDR3: CASSKGTGLEAFF

V: TRBV6-5
length: 14
CDR3: CASSYSPRASEQYF

V: TRBV7-9
length: 13
CDR3: CASSPTAQETQYF

V: TRBV2
length: 11
CDR3: CASRAWETQYF

V: TRBV28
length: 13
CDR3: CASAGGLNQPQHF

V: TRBV11-2
length: 15
CDR3: CASSLGGRSNQPQHF

V: TRBV5-1
length: 15
CDR3: CASSLEGGLGETQYF

V: TRBV6-2/TRBV6-3
length: 13
CDR3: CASRDRGKETQYF

V: TRBV2
length: 14
CDR3: CASSEEQMNTEAFF

V: TRBV25-1
length: 16
CDR3: CASSEYAGAASYEQYF

V: TRBV25-1
length: 14
CDR3: CASSDYRGGEKLFF

V: TRBV28
length: 16
CDR3: CASSLGGARRNQPQHF

V: TRBV2
length: 17
CDR3: CASSEFRTVTWGDTQYF

V: TRBV6-1
length: 14
CDR3: CASDRGEWNSPLHF

V: TRBV23-1
length: 13
CDR3: CASSPWQGGGYTF

V: TRBV19
length: 14
CDR3: CAAGPRGRAYEQYF

V: TRBV19
length: 16
CDR3: CASSIPGQPSGNTIYF

V: TRBV25-1
length: 15
CDR3: CASSETRDRGFGYTF

V: TRBV7-2
length: 16
CDR3: CASSLPSTSGDREQFF

V: TRBV6-2/TRBV6-3
length: 18
CDR3: CASSYHRAGGISYNEQFF

V: TRBV6-1
length: 17
CDR3: CASRRGTGVGHQETQYF

V: TRBV29-1
length: 13
CDR3: CSVRTGGWYGYTF

V: TRBV6-1
length: 14
CDR3: CASSPRFSNQPQHF

V: TRBV4-1
length: 19
CDR3: CASSLTGGSGRSVKNIQYF

V: TRBV20-1
length: 14
CDR3: CSAAGTGNTGELFF

V: TRBV11-2
length: 17
CDR3: CASSQGLAGRPNYEQYF

V: TRBV2
length: 11
CDR3: CASNRVLEQFF

V: TRBV30
length: 17
CDR3: CAWISPPRTAELETQYF

V: TRBV28
length: 15
CDR3: CASSPPGLGTDTQYF

V: TRBV20-1
length: 14
CDR3: CSARDVGGNTEAFF

V: TRBV28
length: 15
CDR3: CASSFPQGVTDTQYF

V: TRBV24-1
length: 14
CDR3: CATSRSHSNQPQHF

V: TRBV20-1
length: 15
CDR3: CSATNPGTSGNTIYF

V: TRBV19
length: 15
CDR3: CASSGDTRGAYGYTF

V: TRBV6-1
length: 13
CDR3: CAVSAGGPYEQYF

V: TRBV6-1
length: 14
CDR3: CASSERGADEKLFF

V: TRBV10-3
length: 15
CDR3: CAIRPDSGSTGELFF

V: TRBV2
length: 16
CDR3: CASNWGQGYSQETQYF

V: TRBV19
length: 15
CDR3: CASSPAHIGNQPQHF

V: TRBV10-1
length: 14
CDR3: CASSPRQVSYEQYF

V: TRBV6-5
length: 16
CDR3: CASSYSFVKETDTQYF

V: TRBV6-2/TRBV6-3
length: 14
CDR3: CASRAQSLNTEAFF

V: TRBV7-2
length: 14
CDR3: CASSIIRDSETQYF

V: TRBV11-1
length: 15
CDR3: CASSLRLGGEETQYF

V: TRBV2
length: 15
CDR3: CASSERTGGDQPQHF

V: TRBV28
length: 12
CDR3: CASRGGNYGYTF

V: TRBV20-1
length: 16
CDR3: CSARDSHVSGLKGYTF

V: TRBV19
length: 14
CDR3: CASSILAGPQPQHF

V: TRBV20-1
length: 13
CDR3: CSAWTSGGAEQFF